This TCR beta chain was retrieved from a study of identical twins. This clonotype was seen many times. The CDR3 covers 15 residues. J was trimmed by 6 bases and V by 5 bases; bases with no gene match: 11. Germline V gene lookup returns CDR1 DFQATT and CDR2 SNEGSKA (reference sequence). TCRdb processed the 5' RACE reads anew with MiXCR; each CDR3 protein has one entry. The table lists approximately 240,000 distinct CDR3 sequences, 11% to 15% of them singletons. Material for sequencing was memory (CD45RO+) T cells sorted from blood. This chain uses TRBV20-1 with TRBJ1-5; 9 bases line up with TRBD1. The clonotype comes from a young woman in good health. The CDR3: CSAPTPGQGGQPQHF. The CDR3 DNA sequence: TGCAGTGCTCCGACCCCGGGACAGGGCGGTCAGCCCCAGCATTTT.